A selection of T cell receptor beta chains follows, all from one sample in a study of control samples from healthy donors and cancer patients. The data were produced by immunoSEQ multiplex PCR, yet TCRdb's version contains in-frame clones alone and is incomplete. The sample records fewer than 150,000 clones, roughly 90% being singletons. Material: blood. The receptors derive from a young man in good health. The CDR3 runs from the conserved cysteine through the conserved F or W. A D gene is named only where the DNA matches it firmly. Some rows mark clone size as missing; the rest say once, few, many or name a class of expanded clone.

CDR3 protein,CDR3 DNA,J gene,clone size,V gene,D gene
CASSRYTAATNEKLFF,TGTGCCAGCAGCCGGTACACGGCTGCAACTAATGAAAAACTGTTTTTT,TRBJ1-4,.,TRBV7-6,.
CVSGLAGTGGRSNQPQHF,TGTGTTAGTGGTTTGGCAGGGACAGGGGGCAGAAGCAATCAGCCCCAGCATTTT,TRBJ1-5,.,TRBV12-5,TRBD1
CASSGEWGRGYQPQHF,TGTGCCAGCAGTGGCGAATGGGGCAGGGGCTATCAGCCCCAGCATTTT,TRBJ1-5,.,TRBV2,.
CASSGPEGLGQTETQYF,TGTGCCAGCAGTGGTCCTGAGGGATTGGGGCAGACAGAGACCCAGTACTTC,TRBJ2-5,.,TRBV6-1,.
CASSGGVQETQYF,TGTGCCAGCTCAGGGGGGGTCCAAGAGACCCAGTACTTC,TRBJ2-5,.,TRBV18,TRBD2
CAWSVPDRGGTEAFF,TGTGCCTGGAGTGTACCGGACAGGGGCGGCACTGAAGCTTTCTTT,TRBJ1-1,once,TRBV30,TRBD1
CASSIGQGTYYGYTF,TGTGCCAGTAGTATTGGGCAGGGAACTTACTATGGCTACACCTTC,TRBJ1-2,.,TRBV19,.
CASSHQEPNYGYTF,TGTGCCAGCTCCCATCAAGAACCCAACTATGGCTACACCTTC,TRBJ1-2,.,TRBV18,.
CASSYSSGNTIYF,TGTGCCAGCAGTTACTCCTCTGGAAACACCATATATTTT,TRBJ1-3,.,TRBV6-2/TRBV6-3,.
CASSPTGQAIGEQYF,TGTGCCAGCAGCCCCACCGGACAGGCGATTGGCGAGCAGTACTTC,TRBJ2-7,.,TRBV7-6,TRBD1
CASSYSNVQGSTEAFF,TGTGCCAGCAGTTACTCTAATGTGCAGGGAAGTACTGAAGCTTTCTTT,TRBJ1-1,.,TRBV6-5,.
CASSVTPPTAYEQYF,TGTGCCAGCAGCGTCACGCCACCTACCGCCTACGAGCAGTACTTC,TRBJ2-7,.,TRBV6-5,.
CASSPLSTGYSGNTIYF,TGTGCCAGCTCACCACTATCGACAGGGTACTCTGGAAACACCATATATTTT,TRBJ1-3,.,TRBV18,TRBD1
CASSVGWQVDSGNTIYF,TGTGCCAGCAGCGTAGGATGGCAAGTTGACTCTGGAAACACCATATATTTT,TRBJ1-3,.,TRBV9,.
CASKTQGTGNTEAFF,TGTGCCAGTAAAACCCAGGGGACAGGGAACACTGAAGCTTTCTTT,TRBJ1-1,.,TRBV19,TRBD1
CATSTSPPRAGCQNHNSPLHF,TGTGCCACCAGTACGAGCCCCCCGCGGGCAGGTTGCCAGAATCATAATTCACCCCTCCACTTT,TRBJ1-6,.,TRBV24-1,.
CASSQDASGRTDTQYF,TGTGCCAGCAGCCAAGACGCTAGCGGACGCACAGATACGCAGTATTTT,TRBJ2-3,once,TRBV3-1/TRBV3-2,TRBD2
CSVEVPTSSYEQYF,TGCAGCGTTGAAGTCCCGACGTCGTCCTACGAGCAGTACTTC,TRBJ2-7,.,TRBV29-1,.
CASSKSGNTIYF,TGCGCCAGCAGCAAATCTGGAAACACCATATATTTT,TRBJ1-3,.,TRBV10-2,.
CASSYDRGKETQYF,TGTGCCAGCAGTTACGACAGGGGGAAAGAGACCCAGTACTTC,TRBJ2-5,.,TRBV6-5,TRBD1
CASSQVTDSPLHF,TGTGCCAGCAGCCAGGTGACCGATTCACCCCTCCACTTT,TRBJ1-6,.,TRBV3-1/TRBV3-2,.
CASRTGTGDGETQYF,TGCGCCAGCAGGACCGGGACAGGAGATGGGGAGACCCAGTACTTC,TRBJ2-5,.,TRBV10-1,TRBD1
CASSADYNEQFF,TGTGCCAGCAGCGCCGACTACAATGAGCAGTTCTTC,TRBJ2-1,.,TRBV9,.
CASSIAPTYRVSYEQYF,TGTGCCAGTAGTATAGCCCCGACCTACAGGGTGTCCTACGAGCAGTACTTC,TRBJ2-7,once,TRBV19,.
CASSLGDQPQHF,TGTGCCAGCAGCTTGGGGGATCAGCCCCAGCATTTT,TRBJ1-5,few,TRBV5-6,.
CASSLTTGSHYEQYF,TGTGCCAGCAGCTTAACTACAGGGTCCCATTACGAGCAGTACTTC,TRBJ2-7,.,TRBV11-2,.
CASSSQGNTDTQYF,TGTGCCAGCAGCTCACAGGGGAACACAGATACGCAGTATTTT,TRBJ2-3,.,TRBV7-9,TRBD1
CASSPPGQKKTQYF,TGCGCCAGCAGCCCTCCGGGACAGAAGAAGACCCAGTACTTC,TRBJ2-5,once,TRBV5-1,TRBD1
CASSVGTGGADTQYF,TGTGCCAGCAGCGTCGGGACAGGGGGCGCAGATACGCAGTATTTT,TRBJ2-3,.,TRBV7-9,TRBD1
CASSLIQENEKLFF,TGTGCCAGTAGTCTTATCCAGGAAAATGAAAAACTGTTTTTT,TRBJ1-4,.,TRBV19,.
CASSSGQGWPNYGYTF,TGTGCCAGCAGTTCGGGACAGGGGTGGCCTAACTATGGCTACACCTTC,TRBJ1-2,.,TRBV6-5,TRBD1
CASSSSGGLETQYF,TGTGCCAGCAGCTCTAGCGGGGGGTTGGAGACCCAGTACTTC,TRBJ2-5,.,TRBV9,TRBD2
CASSSRGGNTIYF,TGTGCCAGCAGCTCCAGAGGTGGAAACACCATATATTTT,TRBJ1-3,.,TRBV11-3,.
CASSFGQGPYTQYF,TGTGCCAGCAGTTTCGGACAGGGCCCATATACGCAGTATTTT,TRBJ2-3,.,TRBV7-2,TRBD1
CASSLTGGDSLNYGYTF,TGTGCCAGCAGCTTAACTGGGGGGGACTCTTTAAACTATGGCTACACCTTC,TRBJ1-2,once,TRBV7-3,.
CASSLPGLTEAFF,TGTGCCAGCAGTTTACCGGGTCTCACTGAAGCTTTCTTT,TRBJ1-1,.,TRBV12-3/TRBV12-4,.
CASSSQGALAEAFF,TGCGCCAGCAGCTCTCAGGGGGCGTTGGCTGAAGCTTTCTTT,TRBJ1-1,.,TRBV5-1,TRBD1
CASSFSTGPGANVLTF,TGCGCCAGCAGCTTCAGTACAGGTCCTGGGGCCAACGTCCTGACTTTC,TRBJ2-6,.,TRBV5-1,.
CASRAPGVRNTGELFF,TGTGCCAGCCGCGCCCCGGGGGTCCGGAACACCGGGGAGCTGTTTTTT,TRBJ2-2,.,TRBV25-1,.
CASRNRDSFSGNTIYF,TGTGCCAGTAGAAATAGGGATTCCTTCTCTGGAAACACCATATATTTT,TRBJ1-3,.,TRBV19,.
CASSQVQGPNQPQHF,TGTGCCAGCTCACAAGTACAGGGGCCGAATCAGCCCCAGCATTTT,TRBJ1-5,few,TRBV18,TRBD1
CASSLARANTGELFF,TGTGCCAGCAGCTTGGCCAGGGCGAACACCGGGGAGCTGTTTTTT,TRBJ2-2,.,TRBV5-4,.
CASSSKALAGYNEQFF,TGTGCCAGCAGCTCAAAGGCACTAGCGGGGTACAATGAGCAGTTCTTC,TRBJ2-1,.,TRBV7-9,TRBD2
CAINRRGDTEAFF,TGTGCCATAAACAGGCGGGGGGACACTGAAGCTTTCTTT,TRBJ1-1,.,TRBV10-3,.